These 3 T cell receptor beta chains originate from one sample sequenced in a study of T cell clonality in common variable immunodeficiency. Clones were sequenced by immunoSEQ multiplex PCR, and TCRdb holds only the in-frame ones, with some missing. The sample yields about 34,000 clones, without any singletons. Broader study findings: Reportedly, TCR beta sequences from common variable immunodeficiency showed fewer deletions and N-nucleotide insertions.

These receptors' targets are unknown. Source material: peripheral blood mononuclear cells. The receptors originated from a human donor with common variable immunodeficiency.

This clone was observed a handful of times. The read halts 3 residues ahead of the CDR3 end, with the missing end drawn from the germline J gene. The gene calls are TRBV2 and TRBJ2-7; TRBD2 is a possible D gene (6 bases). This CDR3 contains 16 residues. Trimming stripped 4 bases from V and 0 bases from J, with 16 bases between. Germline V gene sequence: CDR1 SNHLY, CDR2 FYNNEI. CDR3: CASSATFRDSSYEQYF. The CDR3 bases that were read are TGTGCCAGCAGTGCTACCTTCCGGGACTCCTCCTACGAG.

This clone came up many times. This CDR3 reads CASSLAGPTDTQYF. CDR3 DNA, as far as it was read: TGTGCCAGCAGCTTGGCAGGGCCCACAGATACG. The V gene is TRBV5-4, the J gene TRBJ2-3; TRBD1 might be the D (5 bases). The CDR3 extends 3 residues past the end of the read, so its final part is completed from the germline J gene. V lost 0 bases and J lost 2, with 7 bases in between. This CDR3 has 14 amino acids. Per germline, CDR1 SGHNT and CDR2 YYREEE (reference sequence).

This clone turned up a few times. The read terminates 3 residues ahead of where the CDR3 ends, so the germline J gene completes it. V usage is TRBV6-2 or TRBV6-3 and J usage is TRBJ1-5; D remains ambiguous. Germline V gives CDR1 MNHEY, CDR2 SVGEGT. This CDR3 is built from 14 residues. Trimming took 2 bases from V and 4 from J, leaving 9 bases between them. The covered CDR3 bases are TGTGCCAGCAGTTACCGACGGGGAAATCAGCCC. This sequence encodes CASSYRRGNQP. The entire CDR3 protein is CASSYRRGNQPQHF.